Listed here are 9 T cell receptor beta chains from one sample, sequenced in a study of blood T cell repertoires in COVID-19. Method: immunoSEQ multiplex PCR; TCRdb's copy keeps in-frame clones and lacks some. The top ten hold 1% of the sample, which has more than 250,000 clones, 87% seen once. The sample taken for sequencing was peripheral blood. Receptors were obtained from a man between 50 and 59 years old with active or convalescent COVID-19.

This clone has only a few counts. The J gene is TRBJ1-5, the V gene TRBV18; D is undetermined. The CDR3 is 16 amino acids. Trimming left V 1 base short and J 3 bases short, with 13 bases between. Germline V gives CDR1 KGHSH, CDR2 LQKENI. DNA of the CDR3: TGTGCCAGCTCACCACTGGCGTCTGAGGCCAATCAGCCCCAGCATTTT. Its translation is CASSPLASEANQPQHF. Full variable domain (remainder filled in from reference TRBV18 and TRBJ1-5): NAGVMQNPRHLVRRRGQEARLRCSPMKGHSHVYWYRQLPEEGLKFMVYLQKENIIDESGMPKERFSAEFPKEGPSILRIQQVVRGDSAAYFCASSPLASEANQPQHFGDGTRLSIL.

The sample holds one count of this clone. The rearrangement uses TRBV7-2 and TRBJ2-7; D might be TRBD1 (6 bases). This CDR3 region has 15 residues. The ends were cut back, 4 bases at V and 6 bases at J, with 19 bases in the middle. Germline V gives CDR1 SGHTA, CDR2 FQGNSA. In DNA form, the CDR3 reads TGTGCCAGCAGCTCTACGGGCTTTCAGGGGCTCGAGCAGTACTTC. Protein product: CASSSTGFQGLEQYF.

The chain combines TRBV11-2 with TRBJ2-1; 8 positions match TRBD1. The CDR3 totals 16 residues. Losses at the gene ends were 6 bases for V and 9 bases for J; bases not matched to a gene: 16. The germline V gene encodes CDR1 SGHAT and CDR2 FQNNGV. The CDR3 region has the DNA TGTGCCAGCAGACACCTCAGGGGGCGCGTCGACAGTGAGCAGTTCTTC. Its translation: CASRHLRGRVDSEQFF.

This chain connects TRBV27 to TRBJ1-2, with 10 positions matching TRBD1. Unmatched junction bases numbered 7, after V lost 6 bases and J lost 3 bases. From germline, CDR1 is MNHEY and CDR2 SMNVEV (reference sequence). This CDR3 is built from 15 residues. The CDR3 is CASSPGQGLYYGYTF. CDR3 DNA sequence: TGTGCCAGCAGCCCGGGACAGGGGTTGTACTATGGCTACACCTTC.

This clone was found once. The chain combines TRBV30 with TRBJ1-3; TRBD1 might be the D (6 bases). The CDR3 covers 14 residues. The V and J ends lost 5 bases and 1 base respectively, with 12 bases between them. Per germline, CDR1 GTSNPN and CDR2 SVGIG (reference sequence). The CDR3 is CAWCRGISGNTIYF. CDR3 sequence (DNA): TGTGCCTGGTGCAGGGGAATTTCTGGAAACACCATATATTTT.

The CDR3 spells CSVEPSNYGYTF. As DNA, the CDR3 is TGCAGCGTTGAACCCAGTAACTATGGCTACACCTTC. J is TRBJ1-2 and V is TRBV29-1; D ambiguous. Germline V gene lookup returns CDR1 SQVTM and CDR2 ANQGSEA. The CDR3 runs to 12 residues. Trimming took 2 bases from V and 1 from J, leaving 5 bases between them.

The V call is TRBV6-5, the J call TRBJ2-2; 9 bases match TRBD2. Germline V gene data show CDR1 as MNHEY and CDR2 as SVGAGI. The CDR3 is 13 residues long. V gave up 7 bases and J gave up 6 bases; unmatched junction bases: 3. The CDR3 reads CASTGTSPGELFF. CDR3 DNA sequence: TGTGCCAGCACCGGGACTAGCCCCGGGGAGCTGTTTTTT.

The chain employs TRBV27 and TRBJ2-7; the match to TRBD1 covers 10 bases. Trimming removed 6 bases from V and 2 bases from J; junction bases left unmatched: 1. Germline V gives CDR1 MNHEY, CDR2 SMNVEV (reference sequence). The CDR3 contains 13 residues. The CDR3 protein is CASSGQGAYEQYF. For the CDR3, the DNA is TGTGCCAGCAGCGGACAGGGGGCCTACGAGCAGTACTTC.

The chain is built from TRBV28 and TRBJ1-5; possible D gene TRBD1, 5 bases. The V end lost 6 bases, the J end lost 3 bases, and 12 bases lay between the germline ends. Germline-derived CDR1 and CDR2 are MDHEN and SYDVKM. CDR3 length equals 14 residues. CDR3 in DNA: TGTGCCAGCAGCCAAAGGGGATTCAATCAGCCCCAGCATTTT. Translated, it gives CASSQRGFNQPQHF.